This T cell receptor beta chain came from a study of CD8+CD57+ T cells in acquired aplastic anemia. Study results and caveats: Some 29 shared CD8+ CDR3s appeared highly expressed within patients' immunodominant clones. Controls did not differ significantly from patients in CD8+ Simpson's diversity.

Profiling that covered TCR beta VDJ and CDR3 relied on genomic DNA as its template. TCRdb passed the reads through MiXCR, listing each CDR3 protein once. The sample holds roughly 200,000 distinct CDR3 sequences, about three fifths seen once. Patients selected for sequencing had displayed CD8+CD57+ cell expansion by flow cytometry. Everyone among the patients had severe acquired aplastic anemia. Prior therapy had not been administered to any patient at the time of blood sampling. Per germline, CDR1 SQVTM and CDR2 ANQGSEA. The germline V and J ends were trimmed by 4 bases and 1 base, with 4 bases remaining between them. The CDR3 runs to 12 residues. This clonotype was seen a few times. Antigen specificity is unknown.

The TCR was taken from a human donor with aplastic anemia. The sequenced sample consisted of sorted CD4+, CD8+, or CD8+CD57+ T cells (not recorded which) from PBMCs. This rearrangement joins TRBV29-1 to TRBJ2-2; D gene uncertain. CDR3: CSVVMNTGELFF. For the CDR3, the DNA is TGCAGCGTTGTGATGAACACCGGGGAGCTGTTTTTT.